The source of this T cell receptor (beta chain) is a study of breast tumors, draining lymph nodes, adjacent tissues. The CDR3 covers 14 residues. The ends were cut back, 6 bases at V and 0 bases at J, with 12 bases in the middle. On this clonotype itself: Its target is not known.

One entry per CDR3 protein, called by TCRdb with MiXCR from the multiplex PCR reads. The sample lists 15,000 to 20,000 distinct CDR3 sequences; roughly 45% were seen once. Study conclusions and caveats: Tumor repertoires ranked between lymph nodes and nontumor tissue in diversity, with V and J gene preferences. Data fit most tumor T cells coming from lymph node, expanding in tumor. Tumor T cell lymph node origin was a supported hypothesis, not proven.

The source is a female donor with breast cancer. Some clones in this sample may be carry-over from other donors' samples. The specimen was tumor-adjacent breast tissue. V gene TRBV12-3 or TRBV12-4 combines with J gene TRBJ2-7; unclear D gene. The CDR3 here is CASSLISVSYEQYF. The CDR3 coding sequence is TGTGCCAGCAGCCTGATCTCTGTCTCCTACGAGCAGTACTTC.